The 29 T cell receptor beta chains below all came from one sample that was sequenced in a study of cytomegalovirus exposure and HLA in healthy donors. This PCR relied on a set of 60 Vbeta primers and 13 Jbeta primers. Data came from immunoSEQ multiplex PCR; TCRdb stores just in-frame clones and leaves some out. The data hold fewer than 200,000 clones, with about 84% observed a single time. Sequencing input: PBMCs. Every receptor here comes from a woman aged 30 to 39 in good health and CMV-seropositive.

This clone was detected only a few times. The chain links TRBV12-5 to TRBJ1-1; maybe TRBD1 (5 bases). This CDR3 has 16 amino acids. Trimming stripped 0 bases from V and 8 bases from J, with 19 bases between. CDR1 and CDR2 (germline): LGHNT, FRNRAP. The CDR3 here is CASGLVLRVTGSEAFF. In DNA form, the CDR3 reads TGTGCTAGTGGTTTGGTACTCAGGGTGACGGGCAGCGAAGCTTTCTTT.

The chain is built from TRBV11-2 and TRBJ1-1, with 7 bases matching TRBD1. Germline V gene lookup returns CDR1 SGHAT and CDR2 FQNNGV. Germline trimming cut 2 bases from V and 1 base from J; bases unmatched to any gene: 4. CDR3 length equals 15 residues. CDR3 nucleotide sequence: TGTGCCAGCAGCTTAACAGGGGATACGAACACTGAAGCTTTCTTT. It specifies CASSLTGDTNTEAFF. Supplemented by reference TRBV11-2 and TRBJ1-1, the full variable domain reads EAGVAQSPRYKIIEKRQSVAFWCNPISGHATLYWYQQILGQGPKLLIQFQNNGVVDDSQLPKDRFSAERLKGVDSTLKIQPAKLEDSAVYLCASSLTGDTNTEAFFGQGTRLTVV.

The rearrangement joins TRBV25-1 to TRBJ1-2; a weak D match, TRBD1 (6 bases). CDR3 length: 14 residues. V was shortened by 0 bases and J by 8 bases, with 13 bases between the two germline ends. Germline V gene data show CDR1 as MGHDK and CDR2 as SYGVNS. The CDR3 reads CASSEYDRFGGYTF. The CDR3 coding sequence is TGTGCCAGCAGTGAATATGACAGGTTTGGAGGCTACACCTTC.

The V and J genes are TRBV11-3 and TRBJ2-7; D may be TRBD2 (6 bases). Per germline, CDR1 SGHNT and CDR2 YENEEA. Trimming removed 1 base at V and 4 bases at J, with 14 bases between. This CDR3 spans 15 amino acids. CDR3 sequence reads: CASSLAVQGGYEQYF. Written as DNA, the CDR3 is TGTGCCAGCAGCTTAGCGGTCCAAGGAGGGTACGAGCAGTACTTC.

The gene calls are TRBV29-1 and TRBJ1-3; D unresolved. Germline CDR1 and CDR2: SQVTM and ANQGSEA. CDR3 size: 13 residues. Between the trimmed V and J ends, which lost 3 bases and 9 bases, there was a span of 15 bases. CDR3 region: CSVDMASPGTIYF. The CDR3 bases are TGCAGCGTTGATATGGCCTCCCCGGGCACCATATATTTT.

The chain uses TRBV7-2 and TRBJ2-2, with unresolved D. V dropped 5 bases and J dropped 5 bases, with 12 bases sitting between them. The CDR3 consists of 14 residues. Germline V gives CDR1 SGHTA, CDR2 FQGNSA. DNA for the CDR3: TGTGCCAGCAGCGAAAGGAGAAGAACCGGGGAGCTGTTTTTT. Amino acids: CASSERRRTGELFF.

The chain is built from TRBV11-2 and TRBJ2-7, with TRBD2 matching over 9 bases. The CDR3 length is 14 residues. From germline, CDR1 is SGHAT and CDR2 FQNNGV. The J segment lost 4 bases and the V segment lost 6 bases, leaving 7 bases of the junction unmatched. CDR3 DNA: TGTGCCAGCAGTCGGAGCGGGGGGATTTACGAGCAGTACTTC. Translated: CASSRSGGIYEQYF.

V usage is TRBV5-1 and J usage is TRBJ2-5; D might be TRBD2 (5 bases). Germline values: CDR1 SGHRS, CDR2 YFSETQ. Trimming left V 0 bases short and J 2 bases short, with 8 bases between. This CDR3 comprises 14 residues. The CDR3 sequence: CASSLVGRQETQYF. As DNA, the CDR3 is TGCGCCAGCAGCTTGGTGGGGAGACAAGAGACCCAGTACTTC. Drawing the rest from reference TRBV5-1 and TRBJ2-5, the complete variable domain is KAGVTQTPRYLIKTRGQQVTLSCSPISGHRSVSWYQQTPGQGLQFLFEYFSETQRNKGNFPGRFSGRQFSNSRSEMNVSTLELGDSALYLCASSLVGRQETQYFGPGTRLLVL.

The table lists this clone with a few counts. CDR3 DNA: TGTGCCAGCAGCCAGACTAGCGGGAGAGAGACCCAGTACTTC. Protein sequence: CASSQTSGRETQYF. The V gene is TRBV4-2, the J gene TRBJ2-5; 12 nucleotides line up with TRBD2. The CDR3 length is 14 residues. Germline lookup yields CDR1 LGHNA and CDR2 YNFKEQ. V was pared by 3 bases and J by 4 bases, with 0 bases of the junction left unmatched.

The J gene is TRBJ1-2, the V gene TRBV5-1; weak D call: TRBD1 (6 bases). From germline, CDR1 is SGHRS and CDR2 YFSETQ. This CDR3 is 14 amino acids long. The V end lost 4 bases, the J end lost 6 bases, and 16 bases lay between the germline ends. The DNA for the CDR3 is TGCGCCAGCAGCCTAAGCGGACAGAAACATGGCTACACCTTC. Its translation is CASSLSGQKHGYTF.

V usage is TRBV5-1 and J usage is TRBJ2-1, with TRBD2 matching over 10 bases. J was trimmed by 2 bases and V by 9 bases; bases with no gene match: 8. This CDR3 has 15 residues. Germline CDR1 and CDR2: SGHRS and YFSETQ. CDR3 loop: CATTTLAGAYNEQFF. The CDR3 DNA sequence: TGCGCCACCACCACTCTAGCGGGAGCCTACAATGAGCAGTTCTTC. Based on the CDR3 plus reference TRBV5-1 and TRBJ2-1, the full variable domain is KAGVTQTPRYLIKTRGQQVTLSCSPISGHRSVSWYQQTPGQGLQFLFEYFSETQRNKGNFPGRFSGRQFSNSRSEMNVSTLELGDSALYLCATTTLAGAYNEQFFGPGTRLTVL.

The chain carries TRBV21-1 and TRBJ2-7; the DNA was not compared with TRBD1, the D call given in the table. TRBV21-1 is termed a pseudogene. This CDR3 spans 13 amino acids. DNA for the CDR3: TGTGCCAGCAGCAAACAGGGTACCTACGAGCAGTACTTC. Encoded protein: CASSKQGTYEQYF.

V and J are TRBV7-2 and TRBJ2-6; 8 positions match TRBD1. Germline loops: CDR1 SGHTA, CDR2 FQGNSA. J was trimmed by 2 bases and V by 0 bases; bases with no gene match: 3. The CDR3 totals 17 residues. This CDR3 is CASSLAATGAGANVLTF. CDR3 DNA sequence: TGTGCCAGCAGCTTAGCGGCGACAGGGGCTGGGGCCAACGTCCTGACTTTC.

The V and J genes are TRBV29-1 and TRBJ2-7; 10 nucleotides agree with TRBD2. J lost 7 bases, V lost 6 bases, and 6 bases had no gene match. The CDR3 extends over 12 amino acids. From germline, CDR1 is SQVTM and CDR2 ANQGSEA. The CDR3 nucleotides are TGCAGCGTGTCGAGCGGGAGGGGTGAGCAGTACTTC. Amino acids: CSVSSGRGEQYF.

The chain is built from TRBV2 and TRBJ1-4; 7 positions agree with TRBD1. The V gene's germline CDR1 is SNHLY and CDR2 FYNNEI. The V segment lost 6 bases and the J segment 7 bases; nucleotides outside the gene matches: 8. The CDR3 runs to 14 residues. CDR3 region: CASSPQGHTEKLFF. DNA for the CDR3: TGTGCCAGCAGCCCACAGGGGCATACTGAAAAACTGTTTTTT.

The chain is built from TRBV4-1 and TRBJ1-5; TRBD1 agrees at 8 bases. This CDR3 is 14 amino acids long. Germline V gene data show CDR1 as MGHRA and CDR2 as YSYEKL. The J segment lost 6 bases and the V segment lost 1 base, leaving 2 bases of the junction unmatched. Written as DNA, the CDR3 is TGCGCCAGCAGCCAAGTCACAGGGGGTCAGCCCCAGCATTTT. It yields the protein CASSQVTGGQPQHF.

V and J are TRBV7-9 and TRBJ1-4; perhaps TRBD1 as D (6 bases). Germline values: CDR1 SEHNR, CDR2 FQNEAQ (reference sequence). Trimming cost V 11 bases and J 3 bases, with 10 bases left between them. The length of the CDR3 is 12 residues. The CDR3 sequence is CALQGSNEKLFF. The CDR3 DNA reads TGTGCCCTACAGGGTTCTAATGAAAAACTGTTTTTT.

The chain has TRBV29-1 and TRBJ1-2; 7 nucleotides match TRBD1. V shed 6 bases, J shed 6 bases, and the junction held 10 bases outside the gene matches. The CDR3 length is 13 residues. Germline lookup yields CDR1 SQVTM and CDR2 ANQGSEA. This CDR3 reads CSVPSGQEDGYTF. As DNA, the CDR3 is TGCAGCGTCCCAAGCGGACAGGAGGATGGCTACACCTTC.

This clone showed up just once. The chain couples TRBV9 to TRBJ1-1; 11 bases align to TRBD1. CDR1 SGDLS and CDR2 YYNGEE come from the germline V gene. V shed 4 bases and J 8 bases; nucleotides not matched to a gene: 4. This CDR3 spans 13 amino acids. In nucleotides, the CDR3 is TGTGCCAGCAGCATCGGACAGGGGGCCGAAGCTTTCTTT. Its protein is CASSIGQGAEAFF.

The chain uses TRBV9 and TRBJ1-5; TRBD1 matches 8 bases. The germline CDR1 and CDR2 sequences are SGDLS and YYNGEE. V lost 4 bases to trimming and J lost 7 bases; unmatched junction nucleotides: 7. CDR3 size: 14 residues. The CDR3 reads CASSLQGAGQPQHF. The CDR3 DNA reads as TGTGCCAGCAGCCTGCAGGGGGCCGGACAGCCCCAGCATTTT.

This clone showed up just once. The chain has TRBV9 and TRBJ2-1; D is possibly TRBD2 (5 bases). V dropped 4 bases and J dropped 0 bases, with 14 bases sitting between them. Germline loops: CDR1 SGDLS, CDR2 YYNGEE. CDR3 length: 16 residues. The CDR3 sequence: CASSPIARNSYNEQFF. The DNA of the CDR3 is TGTGCCAGCAGCCCTATAGCGCGAAACTCCTACAATGAGCAGTTCTTC.

V gene TRBV4-2 combines with J gene TRBJ2-5; D gene uncertain. Germline V lookup: CDR1 LGHNA, CDR2 YNFKEQ. The CDR3 extends over 14 amino acids. Trimming removed 2 bases at V and 2 bases at J, with 9 bases between. The CDR3 nucleotides read TGTGCCAGCAGCCAATTGTCAGAACAAGAGACCCAGTACTTC. It yields the protein CASSQLSEQETQYF.

The J gene is TRBJ1-2, the V gene TRBV4-1; maybe TRBD1 (5 bases). CDR1 and CDR2 from the germline V gene are MGHRA and YSYEKL. V lost 1 base and J 2 bases, leaving 23 bases between the germline ends. The CDR3 has 19 residues. CDR3 region: CASSQGGAGPLRKNYGYTF. In DNA, the CDR3 is TGCGCCAGCAGCCAAGGGGGTGCAGGGCCCCTAAGGAAGAACTATGGCTACACCTTC.

The chain combines TRBV11-2 with TRBJ1-6; D remains ambiguous. CDR1 and CDR2 (germline): SGHAT, FQNNGV. V was cut by 10 bases and J by 7 bases, with 20 bases left in between. There are 15 residues in the CDR3. The CDR3 DNA is TGTGCCACCAGGAGGGCGTTCACGAGAAATTCACCCCTCCACTTT. This sequence encodes CATRRAFTRNSPLHF.

This clone was counted a single time. The chain joins TRBV5-4 to TRBJ1-2; a possible D gene is TRBD1 (6 bases). The CDR3 sequence is 13 residues long. V lost 4 bases to trimming and J lost 4 bases, with 11 bases between them. Germline CDR1 is SGHNT and CDR2 is YYREEE (reference sequence). CDR3 region: CASSLRGAYGYTF. CDR3 DNA sequence: TGTGCCAGCAGCCTTCGGGGGGCCTATGGCTACACCTTC.

This chain links TRBV7-3 with TRBJ2-1; D gene ambiguous. Germline-derived CDR1 and CDR2 are SGHTA and FQGTGA. CDR3 length: 13 residues. Trimming shortened V by 2 bases and J by 3 bases, and 5 bases separated the two germline ends. This CDR3 reads CASSLGHYNEQFF. CDR3 DNA sequence: TGTGCCAGCAGCTTAGGGCACTACAATGAGCAGTTCTTC.

The chain recombines TRBV5-1 with TRBJ1-1, with 11 bases aligning to TRBD1. The CDR3 has 13 amino acids. V trimming: 0 bases; J trimming: 10 bases; junction bases outside the gene matches: 2. Germline V gene lookup returns CDR1 SGHRS and CDR2 YFSETQ. CDR3 residues: CASSLDGQGAAFF. CDR3 DNA sequence: TGCGCCAGCAGCTTGGACGGACAGGGGGCAGCTTTCTTT.

V usage is TRBV7-9 and J usage is TRBJ1-4, with a weak D call TRBD1 (5 bases). Germline loops: CDR1 SEHNR, CDR2 FQNEAQ (reference sequence). CDR3 length equals 15 residues. Trimming shortened V by 5 bases and J by 5 bases, and 15 bases separated the two germline ends. The CDR3 here is CASSRLGGTNEKLFF. The CDR3, as DNA: TGTGCCAGCAGCCGGCTGGGGGGAACAAATGAAAAACTGTTTTTT.

The V gene is TRBV30, the J gene TRBJ1-3; a possible D gene is TRBD1 (5 bases). Per the germline V gene, CDR1 is GTSNPN and CDR2 is SVGIG (reference sequence). The CDR3 runs to 16 residues. Between the trimmed V and J ends, which lost 1 base and 0 bases, there was a span of 13 bases. The CDR3 DNA sequence: TGTGCCTGGAGTGACGGGGGTAGGGGCTCTGGAAACACCATATATTTT. It yields the protein CAWSDGGRGSGNTIYF. Drawing the rest from reference TRBV30 and TRBJ1-3, the complete variable domain is SQTIHQWPATLVQPVGSPLSLECTVEGTSNPNLYWYRQAAGRGLQLLFYSVGIGQISSEVPQNLSASRPQDRQFILSSKKLLLSDSGFYLCAWSDGGRGSGNTIYFGEGSWLTVV.